Following are 21 T cell receptor beta chains from one sample sequenced in a study of shared clonotypes between healthy human individuals (dated by TCRdb to about 2020). The library was produced with the immunoSEQ multiplex PCR assay. TCRdb's version of the immuneACCESS table is confined to in-frame rearrangements and falls short of the full clone set. An unresolved V gene accounts for under half of the shortfall where checked; the remainder is of unknown origin. The sample table shows about 1.1 million clones, and roughly 77% are seen once. Approximately 0.9% of the sample is taken by the ten largest. Sequences were obtained from memory CD4+ T cells from PBMCs. The cell subset or site label here, explained by the study, means: CD45RA-negative fraction. The source is a man aged 18 to 30 in good health. Some clones in this sample may be carry-over from other donors' samples.

The chain carries TRBV2 and TRBJ2-2; maybe TRBD2 (6 bases). The germline V gene encodes CDR1 SNHLY and CDR2 FYNNEI. The CDR3 extends over 16 amino acids. Trimming took 8 bases from V and 3 from J, leaving 19 bases between them. CDR3 protein: CASSSSGLADTGELFF. The CDR3 region has the DNA TGTGCCAGCTCTAGTTCGGGACTCGCGGACACCGGGGAGCTGTTTTTT.

The chain joins TRBV28 to TRBJ1-5, with D tentatively TRBD1 (6 bases). The V end lost 5 bases, the J end lost 11 bases, and 16 bases lay between the germline ends. Germline-derived CDR1 and CDR2 are MDHEN and SYDVKM. The CDR3 runs 13 residues. CDR3 DNA: TGTGCCAGCAGTCCCCGGGACATTCGGACCCAGCATTTT. Amino acid sequence: CASSPRDIRTQHF.

The chain carries TRBV5-4 and TRBJ2-7; TRBD1 agrees at 7 bases. V lost 4 bases and J lost 0; bases outside the gene matches: 4. Germline assignment: CDR1 SGHNT and CDR2 YYREEE (reference sequence). The CDR3 loop spans 14 amino acids. Written as DNA, the CDR3 is TGTGCCAGCAGCACGGACAGGAGCTCCTACGAGCAGTACTTC. Translated, it gives CASSTDRSSYEQYF. Full variable domain (outside the CDR3, taken from reference TRBV5-4 and TRBJ2-7): ETGVTQSPTHLIKTRGQQVTLRCSSQSGHNTVSWYQQALGQGPQFIFQYYREEENGRGNFPPRFSGLQFPNYSSELNVNALELDDSALYLCASSTDRSSYEQYFGPGTRLTVT.

The rearrangement joins TRBV9 to TRBJ2-2; maybe TRBD1 (5 bases). V gave up 0 bases and J gave up 3 bases, with 9 bases separating them. The CDR3 covers 15 residues. CDR1 is SGDLS and CDR2 is YYNGEE in the germline V gene. The CDR3 protein is CASSVGTTYTGELFF. The CDR3 coding sequence is TGTGCCAGCAGCGTAGGGACAACCTACACCGGGGAGCTGTTTTTT.

The J gene is TRBJ2-3, the V gene TRBV30; the D call may be TRBD1 or TRBD2 (6 bases each). V lost 2 bases to trimming and J lost 3 bases, with 27 bases between them. The CDR3 totals 19 residues. From germline, CDR1 is GTSNPN and CDR2 SVGIG (reference sequence). Here the CDR3 reads CAWSPGQWEAWGPTDTQYF. The CDR3 DNA sequence: TGTGCCTGGAGTCCAGGACAGTGGGAGGCTTGGGGACCAACAGATACGCAGTATTTT.

The chain recombines TRBV5-1 with TRBJ1-4; the D is unclear. The germline gives CDR1 SGHRS, CDR2 YFSETQ. The CDR3 contains 15 residues. The V gene lost 1 base and the J gene lost 0 bases, with 7 bases spanning the gap. CDR3 coding DNA: TGCGCCAGCAGCTTGTTTCCGGCAACTAATGAAAAACTGTTTTTT. Translating it yields CASSLFPATNEKLFF.

The genes are TRBV28 and TRBJ1-5; no firm D call. Germline V gene data show CDR1 as MDHEN and CDR2 as SYDVKM. This CDR3 has 12 residues. The V and J ends lost 8 bases and 8 bases respectively, with 13 bases between them. The CDR3 reads CASRSVGKPQHF. The CDR3 DNA follows: TGTGCCAGCCGCTCGGTGGGCAAGCCCCAGCATTTT.

A word on this clone: Other DNA variants within this sample encode the same CDR3. The V call is TRBV28, the J call TRBJ2-7, with D unclear. The CDR3 loop spans 14 amino acids. With 6 bases removed from V and 0 bases from J, the gap between germline ends came to 12 bases. Germline V gene data show CDR1 as MDHEN and CDR2 as SYDVKM. The CDR3 DNA reads as TGTGCCAGCAGCTTGGGTGGATCCTCCTACGAGCAGTACTTC. It yields the protein CASSLGGSSYEQYF.

The chain is built from TRBV5-4 and TRBJ2-1; TRBD2 matches at 15 bases. From germline, CDR1 is SGHNT and CDR2 YYREEE (reference sequence). The CDR3 is 15 amino acids. The V and J ends lost 1 base and 10 bases, in that order; junction bases with no gene match: 3. The CDR3 loop reads CASSLSGTSGREQFF. For the CDR3, the DNA is TGTGCCAGCAGCTTGTCCGGGACTAGCGGGAGGGAGCAGTTCTTC.

This chain uses TRBV19 with TRBJ1-2; D remains ambiguous. Looked up from germline, CDR1 is LNHDA and CDR2 is SQIVND (reference sequence). This CDR3 is built from 12 residues. The V end was cut by 7 bases, the J end by 8 bases, with 14 bases between. CDR3 protein: CASTWPGGGYTF. The CDR3 DNA follows: TGTGCCAGTACCTGGCCGGGAGGGGGCTACACCTTC.

This rearrangement joins TRBV27 to TRBJ1-5; D ambiguous. V lost 5 bases, J lost 0 bases, and 20 bases lay in between. The CDR3 consists of 18 residues. Germline V gives CDR1 MNHEY, CDR2 SMNVEV (reference sequence). This chain's CDR3 is CASSPLPIRSDSNQPQHF. The DNA for the CDR3 is TGTGCCAGCAGTCCACTACCGATTAGGTCCGATAGCAATCAGCCCCAGCATTTT.

On this clone itself: This sample includes further DNA sequences coding for the same CDR3. The J gene is TRBJ1-3, the V gene TRBV5-1; D unclear. Per germline, CDR1 SGHRS and CDR2 YFSETQ. V was trimmed by 1 base and J by 0 bases, leaving 5 bases between them. The CDR3 loop spans 14 amino acids. The CDR3 here is CASSLSVSGNTIYF. As DNA, the CDR3 is TGCGCCAGCAGCTTGTCAGTCTCTGGAAACACCATATATTTT.

The rearrangement joins TRBV6-5 to TRBJ2-3; the D gene could be TRBD1 or TRBD2 (6 bases each). Germline loops: CDR1 MNHEY, CDR2 SVGAGI. There are 16 residues in the CDR3. Trimming removed 3 bases from V and 1 base from J, with 14 bases in between. The CDR3 DNA follows: TGTGCCAGCAGTTATTCCGGGGGCGCGGGCACAGATACGCAGTATTTT. It specifies CASSYSGGAGTDTQYF.

Concerning this clone itself: Other DNA sequences within the sample encode an identical CDR3. The chain uses TRBV18 and TRBJ1-1; no reliable D call. Trimming removed 2 bases at V and 3 bases at J, with 7 bases between. CDR1 and CDR2 from the germline V gene are KGHSH and LQKENI. The CDR3 loop spans 13 amino acids. The CDR3 region is CASSPRVDTEAFF. The CDR3 coding sequence is TGTGCCAGCTCACCAAGGGTTGACACTGAAGCTTTCTTT. Full variable domain (outside the CDR3, taken from reference TRBV18 and TRBJ1-1): NAGVMQNPRHLVRRRGQEARLRCSPMKGHSHVYWYRQLPEEGLKFMVYLQKENIIDESGMPKERFSAEFPKEGPSILRIQQVVRGDSAAYFCASSPRVDTEAFFGQGTRLTVV.

This chain joins TRBV11-2 and TRBJ2-1; tentatively, D is TRBD2 (5 bases). The CDR3 length is 11 residues. The V gene lost 7 bases and the J gene lost 9 bases, with 10 bases spanning the gap. The V gene's germline CDR1 is SGHAT and CDR2 FQNNGV. CDR3: CASTRAVEQFF. The CDR3, as DNA: TGTGCCAGCACGAGGGCGGTTGAGCAGTTCTTC.

This clone was seen many times. The chain links TRBV2 to TRBJ1-1, with a tentative D call TRBD1 (5 bases). The germline V gene encodes CDR1 SNHLY and CDR2 FYNNEI. Trimming stripped 10 bases from V and 0 bases from J, with 15 bases between. The CDR3 has 14 amino acids. The CDR3 here is CATLRQSMNTEAFF. CDR3 nucleotide sequence: TGTGCCACCCTCAGACAGAGCATGAACACTGAAGCTTTCTTT.

In regard to this clone: One end of the junction does not line up with germline, which may come from a read error. The genes are TRBV5-4 and TRBJ1-2; TRBD1 aligns across 9 bases. The CDR3 runs 12 residues. Looked up from germline, CDR1 is SGHNT and CDR2 is YYREEE (reference sequence). The CDR3 is CASRTTGTGYIF. The CDR3 DNA reads TGTGCCAGCAGAACAACCGGGACAGGGTACATCTTC.

This clone was seen many times. The same CDR3 also results from other DNA sequences found in this sample. J is TRBJ1-5 and V is TRBV30, with D tentatively TRBD1 (5 bases). V lost 2 bases, J lost 4 bases, and 9 bases lay in between. Looked up from germline, CDR1 is GTSNPN and CDR2 is SVGIG (reference sequence). The CDR3 sequence is 13 residues long. The CDR3 coding sequence is TGTGCCTGGAGTAGGGCAGGGAATCAGCCCCAGCATTTT. Translation: CAWSRAGNQPQHF.

This sequence joins TRBV5-4 and TRBJ2-2; maybe TRBD2 (6 bases). V dropped 3 bases and J dropped 4 bases, with 16 bases sitting between them. Germline V gives CDR1 SGHNT, CDR2 YYREEE (reference sequence). The CDR3 sequence is 16 residues long. Written as DNA, the CDR3 is TGTGCCAGCAGCTGGAGCTCAGCGGGCAGCACCGGGGAGCTGTTTTTT. Residues: CASSWSSAGSTGELFF.

The V and J genes are TRBV4-2 and TRBJ2-1; 7 positions agree with TRBD2. Trimming took 4 bases from V and 2 from J; bases not matched to a gene: 8. The CDR3 has 16 amino acids. Germline loops: CDR1 LGHNA, CDR2 YNFKEQ. The CDR3 sequence is CASSPLASGTYNEQFF. The CDR3, as DNA: TGTGCCAGCAGCCCCCTCGCTAGCGGCACCTACAATGAGCAGTTCTTC.

This clone was seen a few times. The germline gene is not matched at one end of the junction; a read error may be the cause. The chain uses TRBV2 and TRBJ2-1; D is uncertain. Germline CDR1 is SNHLY and CDR2 is FYNNEI. This CDR3 comprises 15 residues. The CDR3 region has the DNA TGTGCCAGCAGGGAAGTCCTCCCTGGGCACAATGAGCAGTTCTTC. It translates to CASREVLPGHNEQFF. Filled out from reference TRBV2 and TRBJ2-1, the complete variable domain reads EPEVTQTPSHQVTQMGQEVILRCVPISNHLYFYWYRQILGQKVEFLVSFYNNEISEKSEIFDDQFSVERPDGSNFTLKIRSTKLEDSAMYFCASREVLPGHNEQFFGPGTRLTVL.